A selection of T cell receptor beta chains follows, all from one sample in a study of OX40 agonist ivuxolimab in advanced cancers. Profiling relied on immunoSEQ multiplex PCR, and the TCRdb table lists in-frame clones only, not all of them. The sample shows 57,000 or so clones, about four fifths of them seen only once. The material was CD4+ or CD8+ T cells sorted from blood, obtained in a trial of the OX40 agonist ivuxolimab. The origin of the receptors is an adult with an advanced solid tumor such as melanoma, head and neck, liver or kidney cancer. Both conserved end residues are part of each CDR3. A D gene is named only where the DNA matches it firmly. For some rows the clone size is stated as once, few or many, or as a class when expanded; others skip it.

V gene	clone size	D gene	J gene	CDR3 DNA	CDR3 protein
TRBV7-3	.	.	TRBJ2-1	TGTGCCAGCAGCTTACCCCCTAGAAATGAGCAGTTCTTC	CASSLPPRNEQFF
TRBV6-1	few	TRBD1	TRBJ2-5	TGTGCCAGCAGTGCTCGGACAGGGGGGAAAGAGACCCAGTACTTC	CASSARTGGKETQYF
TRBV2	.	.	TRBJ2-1	TGTGCCAGCTCAGGACAGAACAATGAGCAGTTCTTC	CASSGQNNEQFF
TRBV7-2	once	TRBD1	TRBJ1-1	TGTGCCAGCAGCGGGACAGGGGCTGGCACTGAAGCTTTCTTT	CASSGTGAGTEAFF
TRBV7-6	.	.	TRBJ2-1	TGTGCCAGCAGCTTAGTGACGGGGAACAATGAGCAGTTCTTC	CASSLVTGNNEQFF
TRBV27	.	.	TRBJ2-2	TGTGCCAGCAGGAAGGGGAGTCTCGGGGGCGGGGAGCTGTTTTTT	CASRKGSLGGGELFF
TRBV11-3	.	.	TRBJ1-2	TGTGCCAGCAGCCCTCGCGGGACCCTCGATGGCTACACCTTC	CASSPRGTLDGYTF
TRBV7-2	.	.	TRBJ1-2	TGTGCCAGCAGCCCCGGGGGGGACCGGGTTGCCTATGGCTACACCTTC	CASSPGGDRVAYGYTF
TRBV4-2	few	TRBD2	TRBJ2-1	TGTGCCAGCAGCCAAGATTTGAGCGGGGGGGCCGTCGACAATGAGCAGTTCTTC	CASSQDLSGGAVDNEQFF
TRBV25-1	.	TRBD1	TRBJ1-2	TGTGCCAGCAGTGACCCACAGGGGGAGTTTGGGGGCTACACCTTC	CASSDPQGEFGGYTF
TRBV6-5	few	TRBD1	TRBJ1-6	TGTGCCAGCGGACGGACAGGGTATAATTCACCCCTCCACTTT	CASGRTGYNSPLHF
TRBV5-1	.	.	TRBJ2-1	TGCGCCAGCAGCTTGTGGGGCACCAATGAGCAGTTCTTC	CASSLWGTNEQFF
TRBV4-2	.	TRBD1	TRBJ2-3	TGTGCCAGCAGCCGAGAGTCAGAGGGGGCCCCGCAGTATTTT	CASSRESEGAPQYF
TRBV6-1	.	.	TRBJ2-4	TGTGCCACCTCGGTTGGGGAGCCCTTAAACATTCAGTACTTC	CATSVGEPLNIQYF
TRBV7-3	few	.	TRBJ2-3	TGTGCCAGCAGCGCCCCGGGGGCGGTAACAGATACGCAGTATTTT	CASSAPGAVTDTQYF
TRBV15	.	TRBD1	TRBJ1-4	TGTGCCACCAGGGTCGGGACAGGGGGCCGGTATGAAAAACTGTTTTTT	CATRVGTGGRYEKLFF
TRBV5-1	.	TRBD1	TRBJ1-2	TGCGCCAGCAGCTTCAGGGGGCCTCCCGATGACAACTATGGCTACACCTTC	CASSFRGPPDDNYGYTF
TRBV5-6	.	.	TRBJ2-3	TGTGCCAGCAGTTTGTTACCTGGGGGGCGGACAGATACGCAGTATTTT	CASSLLPGGRTDTQYF
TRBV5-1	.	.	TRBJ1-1	TGCGCCAGCAGCTTGGAGGTGAACACTGAAGCTTTCTTT	CASSLEVNTEAFF
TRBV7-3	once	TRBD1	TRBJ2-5	TGTGCCAGCAGCTCCGGACAGGGCGCAGGGACCCAGTACTTC	CASSSGQGAGTQYF
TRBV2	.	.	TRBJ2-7	TGTGCCAGCGGCGGGGTATTTTCCTACGAGCAGTACTTC	CASGGVFSYEQYF
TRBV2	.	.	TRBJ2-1	TGTGCCAGCAGTGAACGGAGCCCGTTAGATGAGCAGTTCTTC	CASSERSPLDEQFF
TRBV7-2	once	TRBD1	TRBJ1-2	TGTGCCAGCAGCTCCGCGACAGGGTTGGGCGGCTACACCTTC	CASSSATGLGGYTF
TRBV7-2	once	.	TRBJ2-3	TGTGCCAGCAGCTCCACAGATACGCAGTATTTT	CASSSTDTQYF
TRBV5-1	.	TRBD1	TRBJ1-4	TGCGCCAGCCCTACAGGGGGCCCCATACCAACTAATGAAAAACTGTTTTTT	CASPTGGPIPTNEKLFF
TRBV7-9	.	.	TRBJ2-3	TGTGCCAGCAGCTTAGTCGGGGACGCAGATACGCAGTATTTT	CASSLVGDADTQYF
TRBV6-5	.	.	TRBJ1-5	TGTGCCAGCAGTTACAACGCCAATCAGCCCCAGCATTTT	CASSYNANQPQHF
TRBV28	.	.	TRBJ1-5	TGTGCCAGCAGTTTCGACACATATAATCAGCCCCAGCATTTT	CASSFDTYNQPQHF
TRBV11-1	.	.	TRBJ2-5	TGTGCCAGCAGCTTATTGGGCGGACCGCAAGAGACCCAGTACTTC	CASSLLGGPQETQYF
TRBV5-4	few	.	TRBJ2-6	TGTGCCAGCCAGCTGGGTCGACTAAGCTCTGGGGCCAACGTCCTGACTTTC	CASQLGRLSSGANVLTF
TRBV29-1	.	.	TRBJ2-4	TGCAGTGCCAGGGAGAAAAACATTCAGTACTTC	CSAREKNIQYF
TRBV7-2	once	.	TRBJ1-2	TGTGCCAGCAGCTTCACTCCTAGGGGCCAGGACTATGGCTACACCTTC	CASSFTPRGQDYGYTF
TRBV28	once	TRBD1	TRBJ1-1	TGTGCCAGCAACGTCCCGGGACAGGGGAACACTGAAGCTTTCTTT	CASNVPGQGNTEAFF
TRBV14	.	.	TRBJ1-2	TGTGCCAGCAGCCTGACAGTCGGATTCTATGGCTACACCTTC	CASSLTVGFYGYTF
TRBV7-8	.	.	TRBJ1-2	TGTGCCAGCAGCCCTTCGATAACATTTTATGGCTACACCTTC	CASSPSITFYGYTF
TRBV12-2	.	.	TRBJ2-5	TGTGCAAGTCGCTCAGACCGGTTTGGGACAGGGGTAAACGAGACCCAGTACTTC	CASRSDRFGTGVNETQYF
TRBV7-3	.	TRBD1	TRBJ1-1	TGTGCCAGCAACTCTGGACAGGGGGCTGACACTGAAGCTTTCTTT	CASNSGQGADTEAFF
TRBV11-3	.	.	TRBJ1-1	TGTGCCAGCAGCTTACGAGTGAGGGACACTGAAGCTTTCTTT	CASSLRVRDTEAFF
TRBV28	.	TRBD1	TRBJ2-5	TGTGCCAGCAGAGGGGACAGGGACCAACAAGAGACCCAGTACTTC	CASRGDRDQQETQYF
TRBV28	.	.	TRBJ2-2	TGTGCCAGCAGTTTTAGCACAGGGAGGGCCGGGGAGCTGTTTTTT	CASSFSTGRAGELFF
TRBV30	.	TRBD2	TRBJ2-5	TGTGCCTGGAGTGTACGCGGGGGGGGGAGAAAGACCCAGTACTTC	CAWSVRGGGRKTQYF
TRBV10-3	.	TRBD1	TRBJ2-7	TGTGCCATCAGGTCCGGGACAGGGGGGAACTACGAGCAGTACTTC	CAIRSGTGGNYEQYF
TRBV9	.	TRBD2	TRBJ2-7	TGTGCCAGCAGCGTAGGGTTTGGCGACGGGGGGGCCCCCGAGCAGTACTTC	CASSVGFGDGGAPEQYF
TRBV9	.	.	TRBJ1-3	TGTGCCAGCAGCAGTGGTACACTTCATGGAAACACCATATATTTT	CASSSGTLHGNTIYF
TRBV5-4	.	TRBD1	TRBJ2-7	TGTGCCAGCAGCTTGGACAGGGGGCGCGCCTACGAGCAGTACTTC	CASSLDRGRAYEQYF